Listed here are 14 T cell receptor beta chains from one sample, sequenced in a study of T cell clones after liver transplantation. Sequencing was performed with immunoSEQ multiplex PCR; in TCRdb, only in-frame clones are kept and a portion is missing. The sample holds roughly 65,000 clones, almost 95% seen once. The starting material was CD4+ T cells from blood, obtained around 25 months after liver transplant. The receptors here all came from a human patient who received a liver transplant. The graft donor may have contributed some T cells.

This clone was seen only once. V usage is TRBV25-1 and J usage is TRBJ2-7, with 7 bases aligning to TRBD1. The CDR3 length is 13 residues. Germline CDR1 MGHDK, CDR2 SYGVNS. After removal of 3 bases from V and 6 bases from J, the junction contained 5 bases not matched to a gene. CDR3 region: CASSDSGGSEQYF. In DNA, the CDR3 is TGTGCCAGCAGTGACTCAGGGGGAAGCGAGCAGTACTTC.

The genes are TRBV6-1 and TRBJ1-2; possibly TRBD1 for D (5 bases). The germline CDR1 and CDR2 sequences are MNHNS and SASEGT. V was pared by 1 base and J by 9 bases, with 9 bases between. The CDR3 length is 12 residues. Here the CDR3 reads CASSEVGTSYTF. CDR3 DNA sequence: TGTGCCAGCAGTGAAGTAGGGACCAGCTACACCTTC.

A single count supports this clone. This rearrangement joins TRBV9 to TRBJ1-1; 9 nucleotides agree with TRBD1. The CDR3 consists of 14 residues. J was trimmed by 4 bases and V by 3 bases; bases with no gene match: 4. Germline V gives CDR1 SGDLS, CDR2 YYNGEE. The CDR3 coding sequence is TGTGCCAGCAGCGCGGACAGGGGAAGCACTGAAGCTTTCTTT. Its translation: CASSADRGSTEAFF.

This chain's CDR3 is CASSLGPEGSGAGELFF. The CDR3 coding sequence is TGCGCCAGCAGCTTGGGGCCTGAGGGGTCGGGAGCCGGGGAGCTGTTTTTT. The chain employs TRBV5-1 and TRBJ2-2, with D perhaps matching TRBD2 (6 bases). CDR1 is SGHRS and CDR2 is YFSETQ in the germline V gene. This CDR3 contains 17 residues. V was cut by 0 bases and J by 6 bases, with 18 bases left in between.

This clone was counted a single time. This chain joins TRBV9 and TRBJ1-2; a weak D match, TRBD1 (5 bases). V shed 4 bases and J shed 2 bases, with 12 bases lying between them. This CDR3 region has 14 residues. Germline CDR1 reads SGDLS; CDR2 reads YYNGEE. CDR3 DNA: TGTGCCAGCAGCAAAGACAGTCTGAACTATGGCTACACCTTC. This translates into CASSKDSLNYGYTF.

The chain employs TRBV5-4 and TRBJ2-7; 14 nucleotides line up with TRBD2. Losses at the gene ends were 5 bases for V and 3 bases for J; bases not matched to a gene: 7. This CDR3 contains 16 residues. CDR1 SGHNT and CDR2 YYREEE come from the germline V gene (reference sequence). Written as DNA, the CDR3 is TGTGCCAGCAGTCGAGGGACTAGCGGGAGCGTCTACGAGCAGTACTTC. This codes for CASSRGTSGSVYEQYF.

This chain uses TRBV15 with TRBJ2-5, with TRBD2 as a possible D gene (5 bases). With 5 bases removed from V and 4 bases from J, the gap between germline ends came to 17 bases. The CDR3 is made up of 15 amino acids. Germline V gene lookup returns CDR1 LNHNV and CDR2 YYDKDF (reference sequence). The CDR3 sequence is CATSGRSGNSETQYF. Written as DNA, the CDR3 is TGTGCCACCAGCGGGCGCTCGGGAAATTCAGAGACCCAGTACTTC.

The CDR3, as DNA: TGTGCCAGCAGTCAGGGACAGGCCTTTAACTATGGCTACACCTTC. As protein: CASSQGQAFNYGYTF. The chain uses TRBV28 and TRBJ1-2; 8 bases fit TRBD1. Germline lookup yields CDR1 MDHEN and CDR2 SYDVKM. The trim removed 5 bases at V and 1 base at J, leaving 6 bases unmatched. The CDR3 spans 15 residues.

The rearrangement links TRBV5-1 to TRBJ1-1; 9 positions match TRBD1. This CDR3 contains 16 residues. Losses at the gene ends were 9 bases for V and 3 bases for J; bases not matched to a gene: 15. Per germline, CDR1 SGHRS and CDR2 YFSETQ. CDR3 sequence: CATSPGQGVYDTEAFF. The CDR3 DNA is TGCGCCACGTCTCCGGGACAGGGAGTTTACGACACTGAAGCTTTCTTT.

This clone came up once. The chain links TRBV5-1 to TRBJ2-2, with 7 bases fitting TRBD2. CDR3 length: 15 residues. CDR1 is SGHRS, CDR2 YFSETQ, per germline. Trimming took 1 base from V and 3 from J; bases not matched to a gene: 3. The CDR3 is CASSLSAGDTGELFF. CDR3 DNA sequence: TGCGCCAGCAGCTTGAGTGCGGGAGACACCGGGGAGCTGTTTTTT.

In DNA form, the CDR3 reads TGCGCCAGCAGCTCCCCGGAGGGTATGCCAGATACGCAGTATTTT. Translated, it gives CASSSPEGMPDTQYF. The gene calls are TRBV5-1 and TRBJ2-3; D is possibly TRBD2 (6 bases). There are 15 residues in the CDR3. Germline-derived CDR1 and CDR2 are SGHRS and YFSETQ. V gave up 3 bases and J gave up 4 bases, with 15 bases separating them.

The J gene is TRBJ1-5, the V gene TRBV4-1; D gene uncertain. From germline, CDR1 is MGHRA and CDR2 YSYEKL. The CDR3 covers 18 residues. Trimming took 0 bases from V and 10 from J, leaving 25 bases between them. The CDR3 DNA reads as TGCGCCAGCAGCCAAGATAGTCCACAATTCATAGCAATCAAACCCCAGCATTTT. Its protein product is CASSQDSPQFIAIKPQHF.

The V gene is TRBV10-3, the J gene TRBJ2-6, with D tentatively TRBD1 (5 bases). CDR1 ENHRY and CDR2 SYGVKD come from the germline V gene. CDR3 length: 15 amino acids. V lost 4 bases to trimming and J lost 0 bases, with 7 bases between them. Here the CDR3 DNA reads TGTGCCATCAGTGGACAGAGCTCTGGGGCCAACGTCCTGACTTTC. Protein product: CAISGQSSGANVLTF.

This clone was observed once. An end of the junction does not agree with germline; a read error may underlie this. The rearrangement uses TRBV10-2 and TRBJ2-1; D perhaps matches TRBD1 (5 bases). Looked up from germline, CDR1 is WSHSY and CDR2 is SAAADI. The CDR3 runs to 12 residues. The CDR3 DNA sequence: TGCGCCAGCAGTGAGTCGATAGGGGTTGTAGTCTTC. Translated, it gives CASSESIGVVVF.